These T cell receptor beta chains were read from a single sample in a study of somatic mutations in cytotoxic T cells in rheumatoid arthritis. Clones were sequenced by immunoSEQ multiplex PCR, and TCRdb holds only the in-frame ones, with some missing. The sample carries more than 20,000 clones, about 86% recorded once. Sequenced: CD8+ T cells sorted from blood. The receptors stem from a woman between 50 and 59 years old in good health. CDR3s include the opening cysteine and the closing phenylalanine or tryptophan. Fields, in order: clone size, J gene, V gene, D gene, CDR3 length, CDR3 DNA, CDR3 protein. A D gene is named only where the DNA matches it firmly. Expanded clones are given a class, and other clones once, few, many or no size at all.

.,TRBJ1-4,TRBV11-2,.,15,TGTGCCAGCAGCTTATTCTTCGGAACTAATGAAAAACTGTTTTTT,CASSLFFGTNEKLFF
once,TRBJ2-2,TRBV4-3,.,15,TGCGCCAGCAGCCAAGATCCCTCGGGGACCGGGGAGCTGTTTTTT,CASSQDPSGTGELFF
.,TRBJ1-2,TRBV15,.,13,TGTGCCACCAGACCGACAGCTAACTATGGCTACACCTTC,CATRPTANYGYTF
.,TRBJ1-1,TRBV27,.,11,TGTGCCAGCAGTTCGGGGACTGAAGCTTTCTTT,CASSSGTEAFF
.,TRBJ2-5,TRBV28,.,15,TGTGCCAGCAGCCACAGGGCTTTAGGAGAAGAGACCCAGTACTTC,CASSHRALGEETQYF
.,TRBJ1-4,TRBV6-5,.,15,TGTGCCAGCAGTACGGGGGGGGCCGGGTATGAAAAACTGTTTTTT,CASSTGGAGYEKLFF
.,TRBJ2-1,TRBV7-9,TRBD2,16,TGTGCCAGCAGCCCCCGTGGCGGGAGCTCCTACAATGAGCAGTTCTTC,CASSPRGGSSYNEQFF
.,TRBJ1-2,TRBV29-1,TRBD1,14,TGCAGCGTTGAAGATCGAACAGGGGATCGTGGCTACACCTTC,CSVEDRTGDRGYTF
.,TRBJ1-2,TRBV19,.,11,TGTGCCAGTAGGGGGTTTTCTGGCTACACCTTC,CASRGFSGYTF
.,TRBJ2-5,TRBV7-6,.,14,TGTGCCAGCAGCCCCGACGGGGTGGAGGAGACCCAGTACTTC,CASSPDGVEETQYF
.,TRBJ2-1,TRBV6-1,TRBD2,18,TGTGCCAGCAGTGATGGTCGGGGGGGCCCCCCCTCCTACAATGAGCAGTTCTTC,CASSDGRGGPPSYNEQFF
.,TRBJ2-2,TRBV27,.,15,TGTGCCAGCAGTGGGGGGACTTCGAACACCGGGGAGCTGTTTTTT,CASSGGTSNTGELFF
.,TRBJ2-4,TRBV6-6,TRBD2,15,TGTGCCAGCAGCGAACCCGGGACTAGCCGGGACATTCAGTACTTC,CASSEPGTSRDIQYF
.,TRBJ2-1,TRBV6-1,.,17,TGTGCCAGCAGTCAAGGGTCTACCCGGGGGTCCTACAATGAGCAGTTCTTC,CASSQGSTRGSYNEQFF
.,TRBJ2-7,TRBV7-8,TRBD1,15,TGTGCCAGCAGCTTAGGATCTCAGGGGGTATACGAGCAGTACTTC,CASSLGSQGVYEQYF
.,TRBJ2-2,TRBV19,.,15,TGTGCCAGTAGTATACCCGGGGAGACAGGCGGGGAGCTGTTTTTT,CASSIPGETGGELFF
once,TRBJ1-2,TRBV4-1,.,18,TGCGCCAGCAGCCAAGATACGCCCCAGGGCGGTTTTAGCTATGGCTACACCTTC,CASSQDTPQGGFSYGYTF
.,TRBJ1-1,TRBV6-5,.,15,TGTGCCAGCACCCCATTCCCGAGCCTGAACACTGAAGCTTTCTTT,CASTPFPSLNTEAFF
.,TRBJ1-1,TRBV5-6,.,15,TGTGCCAGCAGCTGGGGGACCGGGGTCAGCACTGAAGCTTTCTTT,CASSWGTGVSTEAFF
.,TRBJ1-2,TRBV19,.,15,TGTGCCAGTACCGCTTTTGGGGGGTCCCGGTATGGCTACACCTTC,CASTAFGGSRYGYTF
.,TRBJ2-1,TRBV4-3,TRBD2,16,TGCGCCAGCAGCCAAGTGCTGCGGGGGGACTACAATGAGCAGTTCTTC,CASSQVLRGDYNEQFF
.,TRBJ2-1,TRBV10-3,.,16,TGTGCCATCAGTGAGTCCCCGGGGAATTCCTACAATGAGCAGTTCTTC,CAISESPGNSYNEQFF
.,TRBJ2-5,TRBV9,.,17,TGTGCCAGCAGCCGAGGGGATGGGCGGGGGCCAAAGGAGACCCAGTACTTC,CASSRGDGRGPKETQYF
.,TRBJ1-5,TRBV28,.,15,TGTGCCAGCAGTTCCCCACGGGGCCTCAATCAGCCCCAGCATTTT,CASSSPRGLNQPQHF
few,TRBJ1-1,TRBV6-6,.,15,TGTGCCAGCAGTTACTTTGAGGGGACCTCGGCTGAAGCTTTCTTT,CASSYFEGTSAEAFF
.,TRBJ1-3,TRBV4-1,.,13,TGCGCCAGCAGCCGCAAGTCCCCTGACACCATATATTTT,CASSRKSPDTIYF
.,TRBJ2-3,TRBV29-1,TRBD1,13,TGCAGCATCCGGACAGGGAGCACAGATACGCAGTATTTT,CSIRTGSTDTQYF
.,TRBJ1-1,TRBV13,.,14,TGTGCCAGCAGCCCGGGGACATTCAACACTGAAGCTTTCTTT,CASSPGTFNTEAFF
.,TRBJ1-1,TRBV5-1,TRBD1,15,TGCGCCAGCAGCTTGGGCCGACAGGGTTCCACTGAAGCTTTCTTT,CASSLGRQGSTEAFF
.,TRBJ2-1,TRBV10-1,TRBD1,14,TGCGCCAGCACAGGACAGGGGGCCTCCAATGAGCAGTTCTTC,CASTGQGASNEQFF
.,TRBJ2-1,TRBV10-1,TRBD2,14,TGCGCCAGCAGTGAGAGGCTAGCGGGCAATGAGCAGTTCTTC,CASSERLAGNEQFF
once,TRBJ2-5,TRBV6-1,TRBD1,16,TGTGCCAGCAGTGAAGGGACAGGGACGTACCAAGAGACCCAGTACTTC,CASSEGTGTYQETQYF
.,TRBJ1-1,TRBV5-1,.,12,TGCGCCAGCAGCTTGGATCCGGGGGTAGCTTTCTTT,CASSLDPGVAFF
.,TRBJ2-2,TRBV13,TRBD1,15,TGTGCCAGCAGCTTAGAGGGGGCAAGGGCCGGGGAGCTGTTTTTT,CASSLEGARAGELFF
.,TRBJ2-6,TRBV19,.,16,TGTGCCAGTAGTCGGGGTTCCGGCTCTGGGGCCAACGTCCTGACTTTC,CASSRGSGSGANVLTF
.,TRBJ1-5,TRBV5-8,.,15,TGTGCCAGCAGTGAGGGACGGCGAACGGATCAGCCCCAGCATTTT,CASSEGRRTDQPQHF
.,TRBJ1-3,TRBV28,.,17,TGTGCCAGCAGTTCTCCTCCCGACAGAACCTCTGGAAACACCATATATTTT,CASSSPPDRTSGNTIYF
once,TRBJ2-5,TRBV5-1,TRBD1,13,TGCGCCAGCAGCGACAGGGTCCAAGAGACCCAGTACTTC,CASSDRVQETQYF
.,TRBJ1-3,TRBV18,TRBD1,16,TGTGCCAGCTCACCGGAAACAGGGGGGTATGGAAACACCATATATTTT,CASSPETGGYGNTIYF
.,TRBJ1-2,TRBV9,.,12,TGTGCCAGCAGCGGGCGTATCGCCGGCTACACCTTC,CASSGRIAGYTF
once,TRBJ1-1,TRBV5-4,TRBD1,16,TGTGCCAGCAGCTTGGGGGGGGGACAGGGAGGCACTGAAGCTTTCTTT,CASSLGGGQGGTEAFF
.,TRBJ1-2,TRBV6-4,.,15,TGTGCCAGCAGTGACTCGAGTACAGGATCCCATGGCTACACCTTC,CASSDSSTGSHGYTF
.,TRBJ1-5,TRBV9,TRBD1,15,TGTGCCAGCAGCCTAACAGGGGGGGGCAATCAGCCCCAGCATTTT,CASSLTGGGNQPQHF
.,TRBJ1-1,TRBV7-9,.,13,TGTGCCAGCAGCCCTAGTCGGGAGGGTGAAGCTTTCTTT,CASSPSREGEAFF
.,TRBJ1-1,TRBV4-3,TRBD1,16,TGCGCCAGCAGCTCGTTCAGGGGGCGCGGAAACACTGAAGCTTTCTTT,CASSSFRGRGNTEAFF
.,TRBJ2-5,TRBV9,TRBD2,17,TGTGCCAGCAGCGTAGGTGATAGCGGGGGAATACAAGAGACCCAGTACTTC,CASSVGDSGGIQETQYF
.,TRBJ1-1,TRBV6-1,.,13,TGTGCCGGGGGCCCCGCGAGGAACACTGAAGCTTTCTTT,CAGGPARNTEAFF
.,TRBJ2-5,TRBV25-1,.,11,TGTGCCAGCAGGACTAAAGAGACCCAGTACTTC,CASRTKETQYF
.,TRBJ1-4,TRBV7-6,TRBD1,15,TGTGCCAGCAGCTCCGGGACAGGGGCTAATGAAAAACTGTTTTTT,CASSSGTGANEKLFF